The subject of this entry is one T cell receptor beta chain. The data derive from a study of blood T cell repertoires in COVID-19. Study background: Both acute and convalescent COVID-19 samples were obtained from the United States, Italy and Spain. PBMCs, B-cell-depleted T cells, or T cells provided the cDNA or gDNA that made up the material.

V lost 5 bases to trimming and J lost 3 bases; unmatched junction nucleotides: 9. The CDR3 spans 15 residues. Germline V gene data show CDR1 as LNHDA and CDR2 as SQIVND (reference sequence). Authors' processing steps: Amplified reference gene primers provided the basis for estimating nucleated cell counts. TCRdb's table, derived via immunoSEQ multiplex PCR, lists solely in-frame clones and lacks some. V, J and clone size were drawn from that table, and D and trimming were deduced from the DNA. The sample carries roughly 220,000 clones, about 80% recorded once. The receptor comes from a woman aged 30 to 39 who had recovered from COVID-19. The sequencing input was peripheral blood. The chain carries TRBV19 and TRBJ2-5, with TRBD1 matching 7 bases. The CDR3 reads CASSSLDRLKETQYF. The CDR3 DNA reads TGTGCCAGTAGTTCCCTGGACAGGCTGAAAGAGACCCAGTACTTC.